The clone carrying this T cell receptor (beta chain) appeared many times. The entry originates in a study of T cells in Graves' hyperthyroidism and ophthalmopathy. Graves' hyperthyroidism was deemed stable absent ophthalmopathy progression within 18 months. The study left out patients who had uncontrolled infection, other autoimmune disease, pregnancy or lactation. Diagnostic decisions used clinical symptoms, serum thyroxine and TRAb, thyroid ultrasound and orbital computed tomography. Using RNA transcripts as the source, TCR beta CDR3 regions were amplified. The HTBI set primed first-round TCR CDR3 RT-PCR. TCRdb reprocessed the multiplex PCR reads via MiXCR and lists one record per CDR3 protein. This sample has 210,000 or so distinct CDR3 sequences, with 17% found just once. This CDR3 has 15 amino acids. The germline gives CDR1 SNHLY, CDR2 FYNNEI. Unmatched junction bases numbered 8, after V lost 6 bases and J lost 4 bases.

The specimen was blood. The chain combines TRBV2 with TRBJ2-5; 10 bases fit TRBD2. The clonotype comes from a man aged 50-60 years with Graves' hyperthyroidism. The CDR3 reads CASRELAGDAETQYF. The CDR3 DNA is TGTGCCAGCAGGGAGCTAGCGGGAGATGCAGAGACCCAGTACTTC.